These T cell receptor beta chains were read from a single sample in a study of cytomegalovirus exposure and HLA in healthy donors. Clones were sequenced by immunoSEQ multiplex PCR, and TCRdb holds only the in-frame ones, with some missing. The data contain roughly 150,000 clones, about 64% of them seen just once; the ten biggest clones take up 2.5% to 3.5%. The sample was PBMCs. These receptors were taken from a woman aged 25-40 years in good health and CMV-seropositive. CDR3s include the opening cysteine and the closing phenylalanine or tryptophan. Each record gives: clone size, J gene, V gene, CDR3 length, CDR3 protein. Part of the rows lack a size; the others show once, few, many or a class for expanded clones.

clone_size: -
j_call: TRBJ1-1
v_call: TRBV19
cdr3_length: 14
cdr3_aa: CASSPNGANTEAFF

clone_size: -
j_call: TRBJ2-1
v_call: TRBV7-9
cdr3_length: 18
cdr3_aa: CASSHDRGLASAFPEQFF

clone_size: few
j_call: TRBJ1-5
v_call: TRBV27
cdr3_length: 11
cdr3_aa: CASGWAQPQHF

clone_size: -
j_call: TRBJ2-3
v_call: TRBV6-4
cdr3_length: 14
cdr3_aa: CASSDTGGTDTQYF

clone_size: -
j_call: TRBJ1-4
v_call: TRBV27
cdr3_length: 13
cdr3_aa: CARVTATNEKLFF

clone_size: -
j_call: TRBJ1-5
v_call: TRBV27
cdr3_length: 14
cdr3_aa: CASSLYTGDQPQHF

clone_size: -
j_call: TRBJ2-2
v_call: TRBV9
cdr3_length: 15
cdr3_aa: CASSVASGLTGELFF

clone_size: -
j_call: TRBJ2-3
v_call: TRBV5-8
cdr3_length: 15
cdr3_aa: CASSLGRERTDTQYF

clone_size: -
j_call: TRBJ1-5
v_call: TRBV28
cdr3_length: 16
cdr3_aa: CASRSGGVPRNQPQHF

clone_size: once
j_call: TRBJ1-6
v_call: TRBV29-1
cdr3_length: 15
cdr3_aa: CSAQVGTAYNSPLHF

clone_size: few
j_call: TRBJ1-1
v_call: TRBV4-1
cdr3_length: 12
cdr3_aa: CASSRRNTEAFF

clone_size: few
j_call: TRBJ1-3
v_call: TRBV5-1
cdr3_length: 14
cdr3_aa: CASSLAGTGESIYF

clone_size: -
j_call: TRBJ1-5
v_call: TRBV15
cdr3_length: 15
cdr3_aa: CATSNAGYSNQPQHF

clone_size: -
j_call: TRBJ1-1
v_call: TRBV18
cdr3_length: 15
cdr3_aa: CASSPIDRGRDQAFF

clone_size: -
j_call: TRBJ2-3
v_call: TRBV10-1
cdr3_length: 15
cdr3_aa: CASSGSSERTDTQYF

clone_size: few
j_call: TRBJ1-2
v_call: TRBV6-1
cdr3_length: 12
cdr3_aa: CASRFGGDGYTF

clone_size: few
j_call: TRBJ2-5
v_call: TRBV7-2
cdr3_length: 15
cdr3_aa: CASSLGPRGQETQYF

clone_size: -
j_call: TRBJ1-4
v_call: TRBV25-1
cdr3_length: 15
cdr3_aa: CASSSTGEWVEKLFF

clone_size: -
j_call: TRBJ2-7
v_call: TRBV5-1
cdr3_length: 14
cdr3_aa: CASSLGVSGREQYF

clone_size: -
j_call: TRBJ2-7
v_call: TRBV5-6
cdr3_length: 16
cdr3_aa: CASSSPWSTYPYEQYF

clone_size: -
j_call: -
v_call: TRBV6-6
cdr3_length: 15
cdr3_aa: CASNNAQGNSYEQYF

clone_size: few
j_call: TRBJ2-7
v_call: TRBV6-6
cdr3_length: 15
cdr3_aa: CASSTLHRGSYEQYF

clone_size: -
j_call: TRBJ1-5
v_call: TRBV5-1
cdr3_length: 15
cdr3_aa: CASNPVPGSNQPQHF

clone_size: -
j_call: -
v_call: TRBV15
cdr3_length: 12
cdr3_aa: CATSFPHLEQYF

clone_size: few
j_call: TRBJ2-3
v_call: TRBV27
cdr3_length: 15
cdr3_aa: CASSGTSGGGDTQYF

clone_size: -
j_call: TRBJ1-1
v_call: TRBV30
cdr3_length: 12
cdr3_aa: CAWSRGSTEAFF

clone_size: -
j_call: TRBJ1-1
v_call: TRBV5-8
cdr3_length: 17
cdr3_aa: CASSSSGGWKPNGEAFF